This T cell receptor beta chain was retrieved from a study of blood T cell repertoires in COVID-19. Study overall: Sample material is recorded as cDNA or gDNA derived from T cells, B-cell-depleted T cells, or PBMCs.

CDR3 length: 14 amino acids. Unmatched junction bases numbered 5, after V lost 5 bases and J lost 6 bases. Germline V gene lookup returns CDR1 SGHTA and CDR2 FQGNSA. Authors' methods: Amplification from reference gene primers served as the basis for estimated nucleated cell counts. Assay used: immunoSEQ multiplex PCR; TCRdb lists only in-frame clones, some missing. That table is the source of V, J and clone size, and D and trimming were worked out from the DNA. The sample yields approximately 58,000 clones, roughly four fifths seen once. V and J are TRBV7-2 and TRBJ2-1; the match to TRBD1 covers 9 bases. Sequenced sample: peripheral blood. The origin of this receptor is a man between 60 and 75 years old with COVID-19, enrolled during active disease. The CDR3 protein is CASSPRQGVNEQFF. The CDR3 region has the DNA TGTGCCAGCAGCCCCCGACAGGGGGTCAATGAGCAGTTCTTC.